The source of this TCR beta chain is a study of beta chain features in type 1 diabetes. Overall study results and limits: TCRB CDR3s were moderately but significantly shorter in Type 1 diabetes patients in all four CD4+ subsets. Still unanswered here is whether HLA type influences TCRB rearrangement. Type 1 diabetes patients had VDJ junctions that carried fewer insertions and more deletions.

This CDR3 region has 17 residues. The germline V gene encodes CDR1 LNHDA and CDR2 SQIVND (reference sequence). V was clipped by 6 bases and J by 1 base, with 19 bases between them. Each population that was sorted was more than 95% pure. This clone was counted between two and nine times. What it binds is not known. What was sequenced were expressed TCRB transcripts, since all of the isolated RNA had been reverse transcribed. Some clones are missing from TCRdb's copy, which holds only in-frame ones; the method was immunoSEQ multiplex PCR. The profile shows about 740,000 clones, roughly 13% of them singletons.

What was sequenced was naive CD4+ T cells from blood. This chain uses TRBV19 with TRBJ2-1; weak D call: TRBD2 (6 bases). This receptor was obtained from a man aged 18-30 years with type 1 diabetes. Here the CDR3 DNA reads TGTGCCAGTAGCACCCTTGGGCGGGGTTTATCCTACAATGAGCAGTTCTTC. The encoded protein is CASSTLGRGLSYNEQFF. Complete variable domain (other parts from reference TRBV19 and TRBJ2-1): DGGITQSPKYLFRKEGQNVTLSCEQNLNHDAMYWYRQDPGQGLRLIYYSQIVNDFQKGDIAEGYSVSREKKESFPLTVTSAQKNPTAFYLCASSTLGRGLSYNEQFFGPGTRLTVL.